This T cell receptor (beta chain) was profiled in a study of blood T cell repertoires in COVID-19. Germline CDR1 MGHRA, CDR2 YSYEKL. CDR3 length: 17 amino acids. V was trimmed by 0 bases and J by 8 bases, leaving 20 bases between them. The data were produced by immunoSEQ multiplex PCR, yet TCRdb's version contains in-frame clones alone and is incomplete. The profile covers about 230,000 clones, with around 83% appearing a single time and around 7% taken by the ten largest. The specimen sequenced was peripheral blood. The chain is built from TRBV4-1 and TRBJ2-1, with a possible D match to TRBD1 (6 bases). This clonotype originated in a woman aged 50 to 60 with acute or convalescent COVID-19. In DNA form, the CDR3 reads TGCGCCAGCAGCCAAGATTTTCGCCAGGGGAGTTTCGATGAGCAGTTCTTC. Translation: CASSQDFRQGSFDEQFF.